Listed below are T cell receptor beta chains from one sample, sequenced in a study of regulatory T cells in long-lasting Graves disease. TCRdb re-analysed the multiplex PCR reads in MiXCR, keeping a single row per CDR3 protein. The data contain hundreds of thousands of distinct CDR3 sequences, under 25% of them singletons. Source: peripheral blood mononuclear cells (PBMCs), taken when the disease was refractory, from a patient treated with antithyroid drugs. These receptor sequences come from a female donor with Graves disease. Each CDR3 is given with its conserved first and last residue. A D gene is named only where the DNA matches it firmly. The size field is filled for only some rows; it gives once, few, many or a size class.

abundance	d_gene	v_gene	j_gene	CDR3aa	CDR3nt
.	.	TRBV6-5	TRBJ1-1	CASSYGPWSTEAFF	TGTGCCAGCAGTTACGGCCCCTGGAGTACTGAAGCTTTCTTT
few	.	TRBV28	TRBJ2-7	CASTKSGGVYEQYF	TGTGCCAGCACCAAATCCGGCGGAGTCTACGAGCAGTACTTC
many	.	TRBV10-3	TRBJ2-2	CATRIEGGGELFF	TGTGCCACCCGCATTGAAGGTGGCGGGGAGCTGTTTTTT
.	.	TRBV6-2/TRBV6-3	TRBJ1-4	CASSSTGRSEKLFF	TGTGCCAGCAGTTCTACGGGCCGGAGTGAAAAACTGTTTTTT
.	TRBD2	TRBV28	TRBJ2-3	CASSLRLGGRNQYF	TGTGCCAGCAGTTTACGTCTTGGCGGGAGGAATCAGTATTTT
many	TRBD1	TRBV28	TRBJ1-6	CAGKQGPESPLHF	TGTGCCGGAAAACAGGGGCCGGAATCACCCCTCCACTTT
many	.	TRBV10-2	TRBJ1-4	CASRDVNEKLFF	TGCGCCAGCAGGGACGTTAATGAAAAACTGTTTTTT
.	TRBD1	TRBV5-6	TRBJ2-4	CASSQPPGQGTKNIQYF	TGTGCCAGCAGCCAACCCCCGGGACAGGGGACCAAAAACATTCAGTACTTC
few	TRBD1	TRBV6-1	TRBJ2-2	CASSRAGTGNTGELFF	TGTGCCAGCAGTCGCGCCGGGACAGGGAACACCGGGGAGCTGTTTTTT
many	.	TRBV11-3	TRBJ1-1	CASSLDGAENTEAFF	TGTGCCAGCAGCTTAGATGGGGCGGAGAACACTGAAGCTTTCTTT
once	.	TRBV15	TRBJ2-5	CATSRGQAQQETQYF	TGTGCCACCAGCAGAGGTCAGGCACAGCAAGAGACCCAGTACTTC
.	TRBD2	TRBV27	TRBJ2-2	CASSHSGGQTGELSF	TGTGCCAGCAGCCATAGCGGGGGGCAGACCGGGGAGCTGTCTTTT
many	TRBD1	TRBV12-3/TRBV12-4	TRBJ1-4	CASSPQGQGNEKLFF	TGTGCCAGCAGTCCCCAGGGACAGGGTAATGAAAAACTGTTTTTT
once	.	TRBV4-3	TRBJ2-6	CASSQGGAMANVLTF	TGCGCCAGCAGCCAAGGTGGGGCGATGGCCAACGTCCTGACTTTC
few	TRBD2	TRBV5-1	TRBJ2-7	CASSLGGPGGTYEQYF	TGCGCCAGCAGCTTGGGGGGTCCGGGAGGGACCTACGAGCAGTACTTC
many	.	TRBV20-1	TRBJ1-2	CSAWDGYTF	TGCAGTGCGTGGGATGGCTACACCTTC
.	.	TRBV7-9	TRBJ1-1	CASSTRGEAFF	TGTGCCAGCAGCACCCGCGGGGAAGCTTTCTTT
many	TRBD1	TRBV28	TRBJ1-2	CASSFLGQGPNYGYTF	TGTGCCAGCAGTTTTCTGGGACAGGGCCCTAACTATGGCTACACCTTC
many	.	TRBV28	TRBJ1-1	CASSLRRVTEAFF	TGTGCCAGCAGCCTCAGACGGGTCACTGAAGCTTTCTTT
many	TRBD1	TRBV12-3/TRBV12-4	TRBJ1-1	CASRLQGAVVDTEAFF	TGTGCCAGCAGACTACAGGGGGCGGTGGTGGACACTGAAGCTTTCTTT
.	.	TRBV6-1	TRBJ1-1	CAIRGGNTEAFF	TGTGCCATCAGGGGAGGGAACACTGAAGCTTTCTTT
.	TRBD1	TRBV18	TRBJ1-2	CASPLPPTGVWGYGYTF	TGTGCCAGCCCACTTCCCCCTACAGGGGTTTGGGGGTATGGCTACACCTTC
few	TRBD2	TRBV24-1	TRBJ2-5	CATSEAGLGETQYF	TGTGCCACCAGTGAGGCCGGACTAGGGGAGACCCAGTACTTC
.	TRBD2	TRBV20-1	TRBJ2-7	CSGRGTSGTYSYEQYF	TGCAGTGGGAGGGGGACTAGCGGGACCTACTCCTACGAGCAGTACTTC
.	.	TRBV6-2/TRBV6-3	TRBJ2-1	CASSPMVGARGIYTEQFF	TGTGCCAGCAGCCCCATGGTCGGTGCGAGGGGGATTTATACTGAGCAGTTCTTC
many	.	TRBV2	TRBJ1-1	CASSDLRVGTEAFF	TGTGCCAGCAGTGACCTCAGGGTCGGCACTGAAGCTTTCTTT
.	.	TRBV7-2	TRBJ2-7	CASQAGLSSYEQYF	TGTGCCAGTCAGGCAGGGCTTAGCTCCTACGAGCAGTACTTC
few	.	TRBV28	TRBJ2-4	CASSYTTRGRPKNIQYF	TGTGCCAGCAGTTACACCACGAGGGGCCGGCCCAAAAACATTCAGTACTTC
once	.	TRBV10-1	TRBJ1-1	CAGSERVFPNTEAFF	TGCGCCGGCAGTGAGAGGGTATTCCCGAACACTGAAGCTTTCTTT
many	.	TRBV11-1	TRBJ2-7	CASSPGLLGDYEQYF	TGTGCCAGCAGCCCCGGCCTCTTAGGGGACTACGAGCAGTACTTC
.	.	TRBV7-3	TRBJ2-3	CASSLTWTDTQYF	TGTGCCAGCAGCTTAACGTGGACAGATACGCAGTATTTT
many	.	TRBV28	TRBJ1-6	CASSFIPGSPLHF	TGTGCCAGCAGTTTTATCCCCGGTTCACCCCTCCACTTT
many	TRBD2	TRBV7-2	TRBJ2-5	CASSLVSGRGETQYF	TGTGCCAGCAGCTTAGTTAGCGGGAGGGGAGAGACCCAGTACTTC
many	.	TRBV7-2	TRBJ1-1	CASSSEGYTEAFF	TGTGCCAGCAGCTCAGAAGGTTACACTGAAGCTTTCTTT
.	.	TRBV5-5	TRBJ2-3	CASSFVLGPDTQYF	TGTGCCAGCAGCTTCGTCCTCGGCCCAGATACGCAGTATTTT
few	TRBD1	TRBV10-3	TRBJ1-5	CAISESGTDNQPQHF	TGTGCCATCAGTGAGTCCGGGACAGACAATCAGCCCCAGCATTTT
few	.	TRBV20-1	TRBJ2-7	CSAREGSSYEQYF	TGCAGTGCTAGAGAGGGGAGTTCCTACGAGCAGTACTTC
.	.	TRBV7-7	TRBJ2-1	CASSPSEVNNEQFF	TGTGCTAGCAGCCCGTCCGAGGTCAACAATGAGCAGTTCTTC
many	TRBD1	TRBV12-3/TRBV12-4	TRBJ1-2	CASSYNRDRDYYGYTF	TGTGCCAGCAGTTACAACCGGGACAGGGACTACTATGGCTACACCTTC
medium-sized	.	TRBV28	TRBJ1-2	CASSLLGSTEGYTF	TGTGCCAGCAGTTTATTAGGTTCCACCGAGGGCTACACCTTC
few	.	TRBV6-2/TRBV6-3	TRBJ2-5	CASSPSGLYKKTQYF	TGTGCCAGCAGTCCCTCAGGTCTCTACAAGAAGACCCAGTACTTC
many	.	TRBV20-1	TRBJ2-2	CSATNYGTRSGELFF	TGCAGTGCTACAAATTACGGGACCCGGAGCGGGGAGCTGTTTTTT
many	TRBD1	TRBV28	TRBJ1-2	CASSSGGHRMYGYTF	TGTGCCAGCAGTTCAGGGGGACACCGGATGTATGGCTACACCTTC
few	.	TRBV24-1	TRBJ1-5	CATSDFTGPQHF	TGTGCCACCAGTGATTTTACCGGGCCCCAGCATTTT
.	.	TRBV24-1	TRBJ2-2	CATGMGPGELFF	TGTGCCACCGGTATGGGGCCAGGGGAGCTGTTTTTT
few	.	TRBV30	TRBJ1-2	CAWSEQGRGGYTF	TGTGCCTGGAGCGAACAGGGAAGAGGTGGCTACACCTTC
few	.	TRBV5-1	TRBJ2-2	CASSKSSGDTGELFF	TGCGCCAGCAGCAAGTCTTCAGGGGACACCGGGGAGCTGTTTTTT
many	TRBD1	TRBV2	TRBJ1-2	CASRMGQGGYTF	TGTGCCAGCAGGATGGGACAGGGTGGCTACACCTTC
many	.	TRBV12-3/TRBV12-4	TRBJ1-2	CASSMGGALQTYYGYTF	TGTGCCAGCAGTATGGGGGGAGCTCTCCAAACTTACTATGGCTACACCTTC
many	.	TRBV28	TRBJ1-5	CASSPGPMKPQHF	TGTGCCAGCAGCCCCGGGCCGATGAAGCCCCAGCATTTT
few	.	TRBV11-2	TRBJ1-2	CASSLRDGNYGYTF	TGCGCCAGCAGCCTTAGGGACGGAAACTATGGCTACACCTTC
few	.	TRBV28	TRBJ2-1	CASSLFSVSYNEQFF	TGTGCCAGCAGTTTGTTTTCCGTCTCCTACAATGAGCAGTTCTTC
few	.	TRBV20-1	TRBJ2-2	CSASPTCPRTTGELFF	TGCAGTGCTAGTCCTACCTGTCCAAGGACCACCGGGGAGCTGTTTTTT
few	TRBD1	TRBV4-3	TRBJ1-2	CASSRRQGNYGYTF	TGCGCCAGCAGCCGTCGACAGGGAAACTATGGCTACACCTTC
few	TRBD1	TRBV11-3	TRBJ1-1	CASSRDRVRGAEAFF	TGTGCCAGCAGCAGAGACAGGGTACGAGGGGCTGAAGCTTTCTTT
.	.	TRBV28	TRBJ1-5	CASYPRGGNQPQHF	TGTGCCAGCTATCCTCGGGGAGGCAATCAGCCCCAGCATTTT
few	.	TRBV11-2	TRBJ2-4	CASSLGQKNIQYF	TGTGCCAGCAGCTTAGGGCAGAAAAACATTCAGTACTTC
many	.	TRBV28	TRBJ1-1	CASINLEGGGNEAFF	TGTGCCAGCATTAACCTTGAGGGCGGAGGTAATGAAGCTTTCTTT
.	TRBD1	TRBV5-1	TRBJ2-2	CASSYGQGGGELFF	TGCGCCAGCAGCTATGGACAGGGTGGCGGGGAGCTGTTTTTT
few	TRBD2	TRBV6-9	TRBJ2-7	CASSYGTSGGVEQYF	TGTGCCAGCAGTTACGGGACTAGCGGGGGTGTCGAGCAGTACTTC